Sequencing of this TCR beta chain was carried out in a study of CD8 T cells in ankylosing spondylitis. TCRdb re-called the 5' RACE reads with MiXCR, one entry per CDR3 protein. The sample holds about 42,000 distinct CDR3 sequences; over 3.5% are singletons and the top ten take 3% to 4%. Study outcomes and limitations: As reported, disease-linked clones showed significant enrichment in matched ankylosing spondylitis synovial fluid. Disease-linked clones had a CD8+ phenotype and relatively low frequency in peripheral blood. Ankylosing spondylitis blood seemed to carry a telltale TCR beta motif made of roughly eight highly homologous variants. Past studies reported some motif variants in reactive arthritis synovial fluid and blood.

In this sample, this clonotype turned up many times. Its antigen is undetermined. V gave up 5 bases and J gave up 4 bases, with 17 bases separating them. This CDR3 spans 15 amino acids. Per the germline V gene, CDR1 is SGDLS and CDR2 is YYNGEE. The sequenced material came from blood, either unsorted or a sorted T cell fraction (not recorded which). The sequence derives from a female donor with ankylosing spondylitis or in good health (not recorded which). V is TRBV9 and J is TRBJ2-3; perhaps TRBD2 as D (6 bases). The CDR3 DNA sequence: TGTGCCAGCAGTCCTTCCCCGGGGGTCGCAGATACGCAGTATTTT. Protein sequence: CASSPSPGVADTQYF. The entire variable domain, with the rest obtained from reference TRBV9 and TRBJ2-3, is as follows: DSGVTQTPKHLITATGQRVTLRCSPRSGDLSVYWYQQSLDQGLQFLIQYYNGEERAKGNILERFSAQQFPDLHSELNLSSLELGDSALYFCASSPSPGVADTQYFGPGTRLTVL.